This T cell receptor beta chain was observed in a study of T cell changes during pregnancy in multiple sclerosis. TCRdb's table, derived via immunoSEQ multiplex PCR, lists solely in-frame clones and lacks some. The sample lists 100,000 or so clones, more than 85% occurring once. This clonotype was obtained from a female donor with multiple sclerosis, enrolled in a pregnancy study. The material sequenced was peripheral blood, taken after pregnancy.

The CDR3, as DNA: TGCGCCAGCAGCCAAGAAGACCTGGCAGGCGACTATGGCTACACCTTC. Encoded protein: CASSQEDLAGDYGYTF. The chain uses TRBV4-1 and TRBJ1-2; D is unresolved. Trimming left V 0 bases short and J 3 bases short, with 14 bases between. In germline, CDR1 is MGHRA, CDR2 YSYEKL. This CDR3 is 16 amino acids long.